The source of this T cell receptor beta chain is a study of blood T cell repertoires in COVID-19. The assay was immunoSEQ multiplex PCR, and TCRdb's table has in-frame clones only and misses some. The sample shows about 130,000 clones, 86% of them seen only once. This receptor was obtained from a man aged 50 to 59 who had recovered from COVID-19. The sequenced sample consisted of PBMCs or T cells enriched from blood (not recorded which).

Written as DNA, the CDR3 is TGTGCCAGCAGCCGACCAGGGGAAACTGAAGCTTTCTTT. It is translated as CASSRPGETEAFF. The chain uses TRBV3-1 (or the pseudogene TRBV3-2) and TRBJ1-1; D may be TRBD1 (6 bases). Trimming removed 4 bases from V and 5 bases from J, with 11 bases in between. The CDR3 has 13 amino acids. Germline V CDR1 and CDR2: LGHDT, YNNKEL (reference sequence).